This T cell receptor beta chain was captured by sequencing in a study of blood T cells in healthy people across ages. Then a second PCR, running about 7 to 11 cycles, was carried out with a sample-barcoded 5' primer and a J-beta primer mix. Via MiXCR, TCRdb re-called the 5' RACE reads, giving one row per CDR3 protein. This table holds 910,000 or so distinct CDR3 sequences, roughly 50% found once. The ends were cut back, 2 bases at V and 1 base at J, with 17 bases in the middle. The CDR3 length is 17 residues. Germline loops: CDR1 SGHRS, CDR2 YFSETQ. This TCR came from a woman aged 55 to 70 in good health. The rearrangement links TRBV5-1 to TRBJ2-3; no definite D call. The source material was blood. CDR3 sequence reads: CASSFGRTPRGTDTQYF. In nucleotides, the CDR3 is TGCGCCAGCAGCTTTGGTCGGACCCCCCGGGGCACAGATACGCAGTATTTT.